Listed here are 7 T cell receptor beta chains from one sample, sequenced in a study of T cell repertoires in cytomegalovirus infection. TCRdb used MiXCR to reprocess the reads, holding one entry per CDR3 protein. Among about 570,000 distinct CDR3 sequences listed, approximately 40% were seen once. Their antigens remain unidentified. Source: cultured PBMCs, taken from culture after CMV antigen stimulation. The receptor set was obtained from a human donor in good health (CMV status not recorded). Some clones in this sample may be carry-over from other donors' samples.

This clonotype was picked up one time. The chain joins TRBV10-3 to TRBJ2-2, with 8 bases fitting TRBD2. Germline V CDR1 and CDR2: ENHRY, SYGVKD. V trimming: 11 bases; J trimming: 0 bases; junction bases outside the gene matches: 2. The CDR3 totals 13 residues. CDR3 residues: CAAGGANTGELFF. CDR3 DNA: TGTGCCGCCGGGGGGGCGAACACCGGGGAGCTGTTTTTT.

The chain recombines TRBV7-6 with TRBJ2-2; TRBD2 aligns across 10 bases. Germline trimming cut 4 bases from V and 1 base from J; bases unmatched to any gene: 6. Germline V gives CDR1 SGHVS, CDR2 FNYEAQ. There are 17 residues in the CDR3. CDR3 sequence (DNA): TGTGCCAGCAGCTCCCAACTAGCGGGGATGAACACCGGGGAGCTGTTTTTT. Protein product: CASSSQLAGMNTGELFF.

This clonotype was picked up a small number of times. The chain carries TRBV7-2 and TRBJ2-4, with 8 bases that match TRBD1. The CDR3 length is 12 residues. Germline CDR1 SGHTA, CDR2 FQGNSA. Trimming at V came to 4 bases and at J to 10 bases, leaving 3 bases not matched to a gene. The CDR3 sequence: CASSYDRGIQYF. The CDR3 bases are TGTGCCAGCAGCTACGACAGGGGTATTCAGTACTTC.

CDR3 protein: CASSLSPGRDNEQYF. The CDR3 DNA sequence: TGTGCCAGCTCACTTAGCCCCGGGAGAGATAACGAGCAGTACTTC. The chain uses TRBV18 and TRBJ2-7; perhaps TRBD2 as D (6 bases). Germline CDR1 and CDR2: KGHSH and LQKENI. Deletions cut 4 bases from V and 5 bases from J, with 18 bases between. This CDR3 region has 15 residues.

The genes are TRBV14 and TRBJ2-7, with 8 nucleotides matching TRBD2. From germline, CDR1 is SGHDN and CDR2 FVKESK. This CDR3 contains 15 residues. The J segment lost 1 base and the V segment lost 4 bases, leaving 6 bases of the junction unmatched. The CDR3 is CASSLRGGRSYEQYF. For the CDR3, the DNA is TGTGCCAGCAGCCTCAGGGGCGGGAGGTCCTACGAGCAGTACTTC. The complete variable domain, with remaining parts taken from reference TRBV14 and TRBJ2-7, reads EAGVTQFPSHSVIEKGQTVTLRCDPISGHDNLYWYRRVMGKEIKFLLHFVKESKQDESGMPNNRFLAERTGGTYSTLKVQPAELEDSGVYFCASSLRGGRSYEQYFGPGTRLTVT.

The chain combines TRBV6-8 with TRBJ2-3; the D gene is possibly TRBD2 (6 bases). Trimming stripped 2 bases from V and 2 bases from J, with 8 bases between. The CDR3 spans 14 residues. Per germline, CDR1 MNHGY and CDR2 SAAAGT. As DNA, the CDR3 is TGTGCCAGCAGTTACGGCGGGGACACAGATACGCAGTATTTT. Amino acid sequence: CASSYGGDTDTQYF.

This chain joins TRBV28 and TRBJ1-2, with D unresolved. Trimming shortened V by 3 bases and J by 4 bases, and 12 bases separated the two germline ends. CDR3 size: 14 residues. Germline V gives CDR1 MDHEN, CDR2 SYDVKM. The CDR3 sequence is CASSFWAGAYGYTF. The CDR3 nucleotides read TGTGCCAGCAGTTTTTGGGCAGGCGCCTATGGCTACACCTTC.